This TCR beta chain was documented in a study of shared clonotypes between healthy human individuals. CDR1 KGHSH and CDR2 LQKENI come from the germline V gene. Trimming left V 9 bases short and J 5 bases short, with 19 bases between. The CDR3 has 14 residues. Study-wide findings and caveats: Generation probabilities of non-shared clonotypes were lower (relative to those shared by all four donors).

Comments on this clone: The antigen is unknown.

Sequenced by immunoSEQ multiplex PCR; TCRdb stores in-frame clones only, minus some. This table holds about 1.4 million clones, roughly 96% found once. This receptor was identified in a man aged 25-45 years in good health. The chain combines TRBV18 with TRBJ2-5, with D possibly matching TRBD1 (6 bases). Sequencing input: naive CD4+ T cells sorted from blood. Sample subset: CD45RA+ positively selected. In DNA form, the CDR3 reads TGTGCCAGTGAAACTCAGGGGCTGGTGGAGACCCAGTACTTC. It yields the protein CASETQGLVETQYF. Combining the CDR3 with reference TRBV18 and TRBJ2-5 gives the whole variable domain NAGVMQNPRHLVRRRGQEARLRCSPMKGHSHVYWYRQLPEEGLKFMVYLQKENIIDESGMPKERFSAEFPKEGPSILRIQQVVRGDSAAYFCASETQGLVETQYFGPGTRLLVL.